Listed below are T cell receptor beta chains from one sample, sequenced in a study of blood T cell repertoires in COVID-19. This table comes from immunoSEQ multiplex PCR, and its TCRdb copy is limited to in-frame clones, with some not included. The sample holds about 140,000 clones, 85% to 90% seen once. The sample consisted of peripheral blood. All receptors derive from a woman between 55 and 75 years old with acute or convalescent COVID-19. The CDR3 runs from the conserved cysteine through the conserved F or W. The D gene is left open where the match is weak. A clone size is listed for some rows: how often the clone was seen (once, few, many), or a class if it is expanded.

size	D	length	J	V	CDR3	DNA
NA	TRBD2	16	TRBJ2-3	TRBV28	CASSSLAGGRTDTQYF	TGTGCCAGCAGTTCTCTAGCGGGGGGACGCACAGATACGCAGTATTTT
few	TRBD2	17	TRBJ2-3	TRBV10-2	CASSEVNSGLSTDTQYF	TGCGCCAGCAGTGAGGTTAATAGCGGGCTAAGCACAGATACGCAGTATTTT
NA	TRBD2	15	TRBJ2-1	TRBV7-9	CASSTTSGGAYEQFF	TGTGCCAGCAGCACGACTAGCGGGGGGGCATATGAGCAGTTCTTC
NA	NA	11	TRBJ1-2	TRBV24-1	CATSEGSGYTF	TGTGCCACCAGTGAAGGGAGTGGCTACACCTTC
NA	NA	17	TRBJ2-1	TRBV28	CASSFSGGDRHYNEQFF	TGTGCCAGCAGTTTCTCAGGCGGGGACAGACATTACAATGAGCAGTTCTTC
NA	NA	16	TRBJ1-3	TRBV7-9	CASSPRTPSSGNTIYF	TGTGCCAGCAGCCCAAGGACTCCCAGCTCTGGAAACACCATATATTTT
NA	NA	13	TRBJ2-3	TRBV6-5	CATGGWGDDTQYF	TGTGCCACCGGGGGTTGGGGGGATGATACGCAGTATTTT
NA	NA	13	TRBJ1-1	TRBV5-1	CASSWQENTEAFF	TGCGCCAGCAGCTGGCAAGAGAACACTGAAGCTTTCTTT
few	NA	16	TRBJ2-3	TRBV6-2/TRBV6-3	CASSHPRVRSTDTQYF	TGTGCCAGCAGCCACCCGAGGGTGAGGAGCACAGATACGCAGTATTTT
NA	TRBD1	13	TRBJ1-1	TRBV29-1	CSVDGTENTEAFF	TGCAGCGTGGATGGGACAGAGAACACTGAAGCTTTCTTT
NA	NA	13	TRBJ2-3	TRBV7-3	CASSSLGGDTQYF	TGTGCCAGCAGCTCTCTAGGAGGAGATACGCAGTATTTT
NA	TRBD1	16	TRBJ1-3	TRBV7-2	CASSSVGQGTGNTIYF	TGTGCCAGCAGCTCGGTTGGACAGGGGACCGGAAACACCATATATTTT
NA	NA	11	TRBJ2-5	TRBV19	CASSAQDTQYF	TGTGCCAGTAGTGCGCAGGATACCCAGTACTTC
NA	NA	11	TRBJ1-1	TRBV30	CAWSVSGVAFF	TGTGCCTGGAGTGTTTCAGGGGTAGCTTTCTTT
NA	NA	18	TRBJ1-5	TRBV21-1	CASSKERITEEGNQPQHF	TGTGCCAGCAGCAAAGAGAGGATTACGGAGGAGGGCAATCAGCCCCAGCATTTT
NA	NA	15	TRBJ1-6	TRBV5-1	CASSLALGRNSPLHF	TGCGCCAGCAGCTTGGCGCTGGGGAGGAATTCACCCCTCCACTTT
NA	NA	14	TRBJ1-2	TRBV7-2	CASSLEASGRGYTF	TGTGCCAGCAGCTTAGAGGCTTCCGGGAGGGGCTACACCTTC
NA	TRBD1	15	TRBJ2-1	TRBV4-3	CASSQEGRGLDEQFF	TGCGCCAGCAGCCAAGAAGGCAGGGGGCTTGATGAGCAGTTCTTC
NA	TRBD1	16	TRBJ1-2	TRBV3-1/TRBV3-2	CASSQDKGTEVGGYTF	TGTGCCAGCAGCCAAGATAAAGGGACAGAGGTCGGGGGCTACACCTTC
NA	TRBD1	15	TRBJ2-7	TRBV3-1/TRBV3-2	CASSQGATGVYEQYF	TGTGCCAGCAGCCAAGGAGCCACAGGGGTCTACGAGCAGTACTTC
NA	NA	15	TRBJ2-6	TRBV11-1	CASSSRFSGANVLTF	TGTGCCAGCAGCTCTAGATTCTCTGGGGCCAACGTCCTGACTTTC
NA	NA	13	TRBJ1-1	TRBV19	CASSRGPNTEAFF	TGTGCCAGTAGTAGAGGTCCGAACACTGAAGCTTTCTTT
NA	TRBD1	15	TRBJ2-5	TRBV5-1	CASSFTGVGQETQYF	TGCGCCAGCAGCTTCACAGGGGTAGGGCAAGAGACCCAGTACTTC
NA	TRBD1	15	TRBJ2-7	TRBV9	CASSPLGGLSYEQYF	TGTGCCAGCAGCCCCCTAGGGGGCCTGTCCTACGAGCAGTACTTC
NA	NA	12	TRBJ2-5	TRBV21-1	CASSKMRETQYF	TGTGCCAGCAGCAAAATGAGGGAGACCCAGTACTTC
NA	TRBD1	14	TRBJ2-1	TRBV25-1	CASRPDRGWNEQFF	TGTGCCAGCAGACCGGACAGGGGGTGGAATGAGCAGTTCTTC